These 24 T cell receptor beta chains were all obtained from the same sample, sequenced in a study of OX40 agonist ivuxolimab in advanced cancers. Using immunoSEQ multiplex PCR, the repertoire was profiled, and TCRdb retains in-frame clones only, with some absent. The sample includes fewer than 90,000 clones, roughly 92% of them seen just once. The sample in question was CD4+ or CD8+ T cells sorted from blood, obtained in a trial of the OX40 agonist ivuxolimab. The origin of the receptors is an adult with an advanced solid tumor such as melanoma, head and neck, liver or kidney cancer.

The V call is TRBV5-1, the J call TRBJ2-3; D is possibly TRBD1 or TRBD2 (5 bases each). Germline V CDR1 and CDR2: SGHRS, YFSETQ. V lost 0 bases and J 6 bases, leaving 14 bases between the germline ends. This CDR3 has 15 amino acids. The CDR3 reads CASSLGWGSRDTQYF. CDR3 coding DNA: TGCGCCAGCAGCTTGGGATGGGGGTCAAGGGATACGCAGTATTTT.

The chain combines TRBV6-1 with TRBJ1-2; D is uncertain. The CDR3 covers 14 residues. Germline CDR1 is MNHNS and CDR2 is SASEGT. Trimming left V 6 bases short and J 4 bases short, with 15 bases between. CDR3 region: CASRAGIAGYGYTF. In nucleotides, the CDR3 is TGTGCCAGCAGGGCAGGAATAGCGGGCTATGGCTACACCTTC.

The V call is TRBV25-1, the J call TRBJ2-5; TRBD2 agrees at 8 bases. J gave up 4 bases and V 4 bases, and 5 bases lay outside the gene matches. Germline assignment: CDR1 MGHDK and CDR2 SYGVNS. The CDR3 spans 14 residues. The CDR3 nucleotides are TGTGCCAGCAGTGGGGCTAGCGGGTTAGAGACCCAGTACTTC. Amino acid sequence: CASSGASGLETQYF.

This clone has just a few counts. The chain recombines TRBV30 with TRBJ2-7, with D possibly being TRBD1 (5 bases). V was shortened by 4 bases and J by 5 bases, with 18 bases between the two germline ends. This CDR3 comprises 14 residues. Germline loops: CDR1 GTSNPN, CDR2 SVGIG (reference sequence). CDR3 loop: CAWTVNQGIDEQYF. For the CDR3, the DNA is TGTGCCTGGACCGTAAACCAGGGAATCGACGAGCAGTACTTC.

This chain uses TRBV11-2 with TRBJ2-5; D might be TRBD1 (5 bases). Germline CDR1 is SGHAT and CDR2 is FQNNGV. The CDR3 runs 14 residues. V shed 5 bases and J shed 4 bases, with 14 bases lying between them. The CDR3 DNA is TGTGCCAGCAGCCGAAAAGGGGCCTTAGAGACCCAGTACTTC. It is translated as CASSRKGALETQYF.

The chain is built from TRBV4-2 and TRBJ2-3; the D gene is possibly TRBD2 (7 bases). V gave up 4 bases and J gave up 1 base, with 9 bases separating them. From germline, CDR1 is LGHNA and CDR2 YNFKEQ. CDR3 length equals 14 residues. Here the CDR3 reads CASSPGGRTDTQYF. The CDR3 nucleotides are TGTGCCAGCAGCCCCGGGGGGCGCACAGATACGCAGTATTTT.

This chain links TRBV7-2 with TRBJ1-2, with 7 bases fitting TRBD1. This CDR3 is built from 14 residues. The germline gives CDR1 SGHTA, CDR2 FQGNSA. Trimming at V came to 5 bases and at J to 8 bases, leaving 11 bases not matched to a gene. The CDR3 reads CASSPGTAYGGYTF. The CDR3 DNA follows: TGTGCCAGCAGCCCTGGGACAGCCTATGGGGGCTACACCTTC.

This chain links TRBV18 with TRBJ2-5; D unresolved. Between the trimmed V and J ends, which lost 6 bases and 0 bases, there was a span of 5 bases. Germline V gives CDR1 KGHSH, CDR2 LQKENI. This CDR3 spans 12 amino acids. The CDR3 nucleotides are TGTGCCAGCTCGCCTTACCAAGAGACCCAGTACTTC. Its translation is CASSPYQETQYF.

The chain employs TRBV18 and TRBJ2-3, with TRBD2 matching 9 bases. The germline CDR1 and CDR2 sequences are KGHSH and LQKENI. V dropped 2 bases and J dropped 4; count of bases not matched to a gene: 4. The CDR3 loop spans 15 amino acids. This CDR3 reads CASSPVVAGADTQYF. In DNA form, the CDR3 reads TGTGCCAGCTCACCAGTAGTAGCGGGGGCAGATACGCAGTATTTT.

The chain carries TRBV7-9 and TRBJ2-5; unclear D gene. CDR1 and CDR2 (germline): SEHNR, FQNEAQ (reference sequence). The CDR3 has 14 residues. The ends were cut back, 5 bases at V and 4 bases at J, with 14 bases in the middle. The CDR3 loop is CASSALGPTETQYF. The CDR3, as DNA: TGTGCCAGCAGCGCCCTCGGCCCCACAGAGACCCAGTACTTC.

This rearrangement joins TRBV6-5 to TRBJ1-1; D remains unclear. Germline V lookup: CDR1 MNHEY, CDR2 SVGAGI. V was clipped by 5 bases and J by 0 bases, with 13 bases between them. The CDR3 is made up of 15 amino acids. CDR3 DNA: TGTGCCAGCAGTGTCGCGGCGTCCATGAACACTGAAGCTTTCTTT. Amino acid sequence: CASSVAASMNTEAFF.

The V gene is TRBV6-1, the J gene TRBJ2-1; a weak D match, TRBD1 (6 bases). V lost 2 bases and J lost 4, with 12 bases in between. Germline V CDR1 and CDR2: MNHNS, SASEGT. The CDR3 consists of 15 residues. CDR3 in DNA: TGTGCCAGCAGTGAAAGGGGGTTCCGGTACAATGAGCAGTTCTTC. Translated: CASSERGFRYNEQFF.

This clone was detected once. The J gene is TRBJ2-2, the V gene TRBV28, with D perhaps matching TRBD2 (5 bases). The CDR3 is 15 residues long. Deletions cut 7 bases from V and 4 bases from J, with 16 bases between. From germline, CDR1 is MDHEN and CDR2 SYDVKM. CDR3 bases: TGTGCCAGCACGGGCCGGAGGCAGACCACCGGGGAGCTGTTTTTT. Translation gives CASTGRRQTTGELFF. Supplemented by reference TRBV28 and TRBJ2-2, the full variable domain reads DVKVTQSSRYLVKRTGEKVFLECVQDMDHENMFWYRQDPGLGLRLIYFSYDVKMKEKGDIPEGYSVSREKKERFSLILESASTNQTSMYLCASTGRRQTTGELFFGEGSRLTVL.

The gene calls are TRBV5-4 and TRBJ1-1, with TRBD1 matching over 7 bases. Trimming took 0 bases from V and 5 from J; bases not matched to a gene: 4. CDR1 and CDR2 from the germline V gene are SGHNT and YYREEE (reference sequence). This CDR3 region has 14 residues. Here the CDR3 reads CASSLEGARTEAFF. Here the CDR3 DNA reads TGTGCCAGCAGCTTGGAGGGGGCGCGGACTGAAGCTTTCTTT.

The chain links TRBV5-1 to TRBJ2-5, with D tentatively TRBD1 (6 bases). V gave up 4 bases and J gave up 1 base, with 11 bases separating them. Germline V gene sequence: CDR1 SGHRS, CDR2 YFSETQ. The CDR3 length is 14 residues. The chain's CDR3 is CASSPIRGQETQYF. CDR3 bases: TGCGCCAGCAGCCCGATCAGGGGCCAAGAGACCCAGTACTTC. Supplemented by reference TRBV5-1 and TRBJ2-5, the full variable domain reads KAGVTQTPRYLIKTRGQQVTLSCSPISGHRSVSWYQQTPGQGLQFLFEYFSETQRNKGNFPGRFSGRQFSNSRSEMNVSTLELGDSALYLCASSPIRGQETQYFGPGTRLLVL.

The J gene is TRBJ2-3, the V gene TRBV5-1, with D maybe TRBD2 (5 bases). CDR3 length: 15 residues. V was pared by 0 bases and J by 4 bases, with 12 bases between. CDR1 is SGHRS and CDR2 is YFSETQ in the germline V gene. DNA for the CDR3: TGCGCCAGCAGCTTGGGGTCAGTGAGGGCAGATACGCAGTATTTT. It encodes CASSLGSVRADTQYF.

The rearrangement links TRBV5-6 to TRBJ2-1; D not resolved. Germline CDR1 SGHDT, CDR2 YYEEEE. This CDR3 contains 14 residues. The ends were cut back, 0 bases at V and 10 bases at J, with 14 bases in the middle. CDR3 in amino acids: CASSLVDRNREQFF. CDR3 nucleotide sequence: TGTGCCAGCAGCTTGGTCGACCGGAACAGAGAGCAGTTCTTC.

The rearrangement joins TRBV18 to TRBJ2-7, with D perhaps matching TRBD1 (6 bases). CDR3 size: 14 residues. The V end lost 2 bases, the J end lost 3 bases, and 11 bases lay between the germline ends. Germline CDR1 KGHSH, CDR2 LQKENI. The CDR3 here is CASSPAAGVYEQYF. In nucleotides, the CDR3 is TGTGCCAGCTCACCAGCGGCAGGGGTCTACGAGCAGTACTTC.

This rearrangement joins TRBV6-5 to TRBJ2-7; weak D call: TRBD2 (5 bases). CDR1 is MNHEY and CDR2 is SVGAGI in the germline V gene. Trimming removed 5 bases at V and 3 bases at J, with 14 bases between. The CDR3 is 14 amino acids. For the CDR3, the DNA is TGTGCCAGCAGTCCGGGAAGAGCTTACTACGAGCAGTACTTC. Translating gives CASSPGRAYYEQYF.

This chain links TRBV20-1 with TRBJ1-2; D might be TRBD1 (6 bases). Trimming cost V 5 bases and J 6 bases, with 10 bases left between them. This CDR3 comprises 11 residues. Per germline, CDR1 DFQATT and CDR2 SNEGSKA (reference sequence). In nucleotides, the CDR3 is TGCAGTGCTCCGCGGACAGATGGCTACACCTTC. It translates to CSAPRTDGYTF.

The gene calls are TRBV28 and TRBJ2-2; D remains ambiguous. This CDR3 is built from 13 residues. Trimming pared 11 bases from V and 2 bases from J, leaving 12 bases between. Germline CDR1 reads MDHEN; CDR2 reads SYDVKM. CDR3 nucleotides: TGTGCCTCCTTTGGGGATAACACCGGGGAGCTGTTTTTT. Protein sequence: CASFGDNTGELFF. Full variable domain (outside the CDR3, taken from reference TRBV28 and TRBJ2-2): DVKVTQSSRYLVKRTGEKVFLECVQDMDHENMFWYRQDPGLGLRLIYFSYDVKMKEKGDIPEGYSVSREKKERFSLILESASTNQTSMYLCASFGDNTGELFFGEGSRLTVL.

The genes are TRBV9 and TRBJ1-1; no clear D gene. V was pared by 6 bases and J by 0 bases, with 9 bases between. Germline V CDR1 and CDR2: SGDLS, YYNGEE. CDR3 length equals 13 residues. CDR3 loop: CASNRIMNTEAFF. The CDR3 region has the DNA TGTGCCAGCAATAGGATCATGAACACTGAAGCTTTCTTT.

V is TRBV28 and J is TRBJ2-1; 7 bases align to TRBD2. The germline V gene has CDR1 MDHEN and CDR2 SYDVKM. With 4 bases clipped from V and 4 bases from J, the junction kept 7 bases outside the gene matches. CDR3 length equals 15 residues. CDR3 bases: TGTGCCAGCAGTTCGCCGGGACTAAGTTACAATGAGCAGTTCTTC. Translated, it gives CASSSPGLSYNEQFF.

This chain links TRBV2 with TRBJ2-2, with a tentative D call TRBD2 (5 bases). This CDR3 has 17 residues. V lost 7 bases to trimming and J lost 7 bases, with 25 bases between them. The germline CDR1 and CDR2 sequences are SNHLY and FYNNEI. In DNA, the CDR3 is TGTGCCAGCAAGGTTCGAGGGTCCCCGCGGGTGGTCGGGGAGCTGTTTTTT. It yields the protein CASKVRGSPRVVGELFF.